A single count supports the clone carrying this T cell receptor beta chain. As yet, its antigen is unknown. V was shortened by 4 bases and J by 2 bases, with 9 bases between the two germline ends. The CDR3 extends over 13 amino acids. Per germline, CDR1 SGHDT and CDR2 YYEEEE. This sample was taken from a study of cytomegalovirus exposure and HLA in healthy donors. Turning to the study itself: Findings of an earlier analysis included under 140 million unique TCR beta sequences from 180 million or so T cells. Study-level points and caveats: In a later analysis, compared with equally common non-associated chains, HLA-associated beta chains were more expanded. Investigators reported under 200 TCR beta chains as tied to cytomegalovirus.

The PCR employed 60 Vbeta primers together with 13 Jbeta primers. Repertoires were generated with immunoSEQ multiplex PCR, while TCRdb's copy carries only in-frame clones and drops some. The data show over 80,000 clones, over 75% seen once. The TCR originated in a man between 40 and 49 years old in good health and CMV-seropositive. The chain is built from TRBV5-6 and TRBJ1-1, with D perhaps TRBD1 (6 bases). Sequenced sample: PBMCs. The CDR3 DNA reads as TGTGCCAGCAGCCGGGACACTAACACTGAAGCTTTCTTT. Protein: CASSRDTNTEAFF.